This T cell receptor beta chain was sequenced during a study of memory CD4+ T cells and cytomegalovirus serostatus. On the study more broadly: Of the healthy Belgian adults, several were CMV seropositive and approximately 25 seronegative. Study results and caveats: CD4+ memory repertoires contained about 40% of the 164 reported CMV TCRbeta sequences.

Single viable CD3+CD4+CD8-CD45RO+ cells were sorted as the memory CD4+ T cells. The repertoire was sequenced with immunoSEQ multiplex PCR; TCRdb's copy has only in-frame clones and lacks some. The sample lists approximately 61,000 clones; around 81% were seen once. About this clone itself: Its antigen is as yet unknown.

The receptor was isolated from an adult in good health and CMV-seronegative. Some clones in this sample may be carry-over from other donors' samples. The source material was memory CD4+ T cells from blood.

CDR3 region: CASSQVARSDYGYTF. The CDR3 nucleotides are TGCGCCAGCAGCCAAGTAGCCAGGAGCGACTATGGCTACACCTTC. V usage is TRBV4-1 and J usage is TRBJ1-2; D is ambiguous. This CDR3 is built from 15 residues. Trimming removed 1 base at V and 3 bases at J, with 12 bases between. Germline V lookup: CDR1 MGHRA, CDR2 YSYEKL.